The rows below give T cell receptor beta chains drawn from one sample of a study of T cells in tuberculosis. The data were produced by immunoSEQ multiplex PCR, yet TCRdb's version contains in-frame clones alone and is incomplete. The sample records tens of thousands of clones, about 95% being singletons. The sequencing sample was made of PBMCs. The receptors come from a donor between 10 and 35 years old with latent tuberculosis or without tuberculosis infection. CDR3s include the opening cysteine and the closing phenylalanine or tryptophan. The D gene is left open where the match is weak. Rows give clone size only sometimes, using once, few, many, or a class for an expanded clone.

d_call j_call v_call clone_size cdr3_aa cdr3_nt
TRBD1 TRBJ1-2 TRBV5-4 . CASSSGQAVGGYTF TGTGCCAGCAGCTCCGGACAGGCGGTAGGGGGCTACACCTTC
. TRBJ2-3 TRBV9 . CASSVTGTVSTDTQYF TGTGCCAGCAGCGTAACAGGGACGGTATCCACAGATACGCAGTATTTT
. TRBJ2-3 TRBV5-4 . CASSLPGLLVTDTQYF TGTGCCAGCAGCTTACCGGGACTGCTAGTCACAGATACGCAGTATTTT
TRBD1 TRBJ1-2 TRBV19 few CASRPTGRDYGYTF TGTGCCAGTAGACCGACAGGGAGAGACTATGGCTACACCTTC
. TRBJ1-1 TRBV2 . CASSEAGPEGRAFF TGTGCCAGCAGTGAAGCCGGGCCGGAGGGGCGAGCTTTCTTT
. TRBJ2-5 TRBV19 . CASSGQSQETQYF TGTGCCAGTTCCGGACAGTCCCAAGAGACCCAGTACTTC
. TRBJ1-1 TRBV5-1 . CASSLEADTRINTEAFF TGCGCCAGCAGCTTGGAGGCGGATACGAGAATTAACACTGAAGCTTTCTTT
. TRBJ2-3 TRBV9 . CASSEPPSSTDTQYF TGTGCCAGCAGTGAGCCTCCTTCTAGCACAGATACGCAGTATTTT
. TRBJ2-3 TRBV7-6 . CASSLAMGAKDTQYF TGTGCCAGCAGCTTAGCTATGGGGGCCAAAGATACGCAGTATTTT
. TRBJ2-3 TRBV29-1 once CSVNDGGYPTDTQYF TGCAGCGTCAATGACGGGGGATACCCTACAGATACGCAGTATTTT
TRBD1 TRBJ1-1 TRBV19 . CASSPWTGGNTEAFF TGTGCCAGTAGTCCATGGACAGGGGGGAACACTGAAGCTTTCTTT
. TRBJ1-2 TRBV28 . CASSPGGFLGANYGYTF TGTGCCAGCAGTCCCGGGGGGTTCCTTGGAGCCAACTATGGCTACACCTTC
. TRBJ2-1 TRBV13 . CASSAAGTEGGSGQFNNEQFF TGTGCCAGCAGCGCCGCGGGGACAGAAGGGGGATCGGGACAGTTTAACAATGAGCAGTTCTTC
. TRBJ1-6 TRBV4-2 . CASSQGGSGSSYNSPLHF TGTGCCAGCAGCCAAGGAGGGTCAGGAAGCTCCTATAATTCACCCCTCCACTTT
. TRBJ1-6 TRBV5-1 . CASSLGTPGSRAGISPLHF TGCGCCAGCAGCTTGGGAACCCCAGGGTCCCGAGCGGGGATTTCACCCCTCCACTTT
. TRBJ2-7 TRBV7-2 . CASSLSDLYEQYF TGTGCCAGCAGCCTTTCCGACTTATACGAGCAGTACTTC
. TRBJ2-2 TRBV5-1 . CASSLITGELFF TGCGCCAGCAGCTTGATAACCGGGGAGCTGTTTTTT
TRBD1 TRBJ1-4 TRBV6-5 . CASSRQGKGEKLFF TGTGCCAGCAGTCGACAGGGGAAGGGTGAAAAACTGTTTTTT
. TRBJ1-2 TRBV7-2 . CASSSSSSVPPYGYTF TGTGCCAGCAGCTCCTCTAGTAGTGTACCTCCCTATGGCTACACCTTC
. TRBJ2-3 TRBV6-1 . CASSEDFLSPGYHTDTQYF TGTGCCAGCAGTGAGGACTTCCTATCCCCAGGATACCACACAGATACGCAGTATTTT
. TRBJ2-1 TRBV27 . CASYEVYNEQFF TGTGCCAGTTACGAGGTGTACAATGAGCAGTTCTTC
. TRBJ2-1 TRBV20-1 . CSVPTAYEQFF TGCAGTGTTCCAACAGCCTACGAGCAGTTCTTC
. TRBJ2-1 TRBV25-1 . CASRRAVGTLDEQFF TGTGCCAGCAGGCGGGCGGTAGGGACTTTGGATGAGCAGTTCTTC
. TRBJ1-4 TRBV7-8 . CASSSTTRRNREKLFF TGTGCCAGCAGCTCGACAACCCGGAGGAACCGGGAAAAACTGTTTTTT
TRBD2 TRBJ2-5 TRBV7-2 . CASSPGLAGAKETQYF TGTGCCAGCAGCCCGGGACTAGCGGGAGCGAAAGAGACCCAGTACTTC
TRBD1 TRBJ1-5 TRBV10-3 few CAISEGTGSNQPQHF TGTGCCATCAGTGAGGGGACAGGGAGCAATCAGCCCCAGCATTTT
. TRBJ1-2 TRBV18 . CASSPPETGGGYTF TGTGCCAGCTCACCACCTGAGACAGGAGGAGGCTACACCTTC
TRBD1 TRBJ2-3 TRBV2 . CASSARTGGAADTQYF TGTGCCAGCAGTGCCCGGACAGGGGGCGCGGCAGATACGCAGTATTTT
. TRBJ2-1 TRBV6-6 once CASSLGTASSYNEQFF TGTGCCAGCAGTCTAGGAACGGCGAGCTCCTACAATGAGCAGTTCTTC